This passage covers 15 T cell receptor beta chains from one sample sequenced in a study of blood T cell dynamics during melanoma immunotherapy (dated by TCRdb to 2020 to 2022). Read against the paper, the sample's time point label means: pre-treatment baseline. The method was the immunoSEQ multiplex PCR assay. Here the immuneACCESS table is served through TCRdb, limited to in-frame sequences with V and J called. Missing clones are a known gap in these copies; in checked studies unresolved V genes cover under half, and the rest lacks a known reason. Counted in this sample were 9,000 to 10,000 clones; 80% to 90% of them appeared once. The ten largest account for about 10% of the sample. The sample here was blood, taken from a patient treated with checkpoint blockade. All receptors derive from a human donor with melanoma.

V and J are TRBV30 and TRBJ2-6; 7 bases align to TRBD1. The CDR3 totals 17 residues. V trimming: 8 bases; J trimming: 0 bases; junction bases outside the gene matches: 13. The V gene's germline CDR1 is GTSNPN and CDR2 SVGIG (reference sequence). CDR3 coding DNA: TGTGCCACAAAATCCACAGGGGTCGGCTCTGGGGCCAACGTCCTGACTTTC. Translating it yields CATKSTGVGSGANVLTF. The full variable domain, its missing parts supplied by reference TRBV30 and TRBJ2-6, is SQTIHQWPATLVQPVGSPLSLECTVEGTSNPNLYWYRQAAGRGLQLLFYSVGIGQISSEVPQNLSASRPQDRQFILSSKKLLLSDSGFYLCATKSTGVGSGANVLTFGAGSRLTVL.

This chain links TRBV29-1 with TRBJ1-4; D might be TRBD1 (5 bases). The CDR3 is 11 amino acids. Between the trimmed V and J ends, which lost 3 bases and 11 bases, there was a span of 10 bases. CDR1 and CDR2 from the germline V gene are SQVTM and ANQGSEA. For the CDR3, the DNA is TGCAGCGTTGATCGGGGGGAGAAACTGTTTTTT. It encodes CSVDRGEKLFF.

The chain uses TRBV5-4 and TRBJ2-5; TRBD2 matches 7 bases. Germline V lookup: CDR1 SGHNT, CDR2 YYREEE (reference sequence). Losses at the gene ends were 4 bases for V and 5 bases for J; bases not matched to a gene: 14. The CDR3 sequence is 16 residues long. CDR3: CASSQSRGVGKETQYF. The CDR3 DNA sequence: TGTGCCAGCAGCCAAAGCCGGGGGGTTGGGAAGGAGACCCAGTACTTC.

The rearrangement links TRBV11-3 to TRBJ2-3; 7 bases match TRBD1. The V gene end was trimmed by 1 base and the J gene end by 3 bases; junction bases not matched to a gene: 7. The germline CDR1 and CDR2 sequences are SGHNT and YENEEA. This CDR3 is 16 amino acids long. The CDR3 sequence: CASSLGLQGSTDTQYF. CDR3 sequence (DNA): TGTGCCAGCAGCTTAGGGCTACAGGGGAGTACAGATACGCAGTATTTT.

This clone was observed a few times. The chain links TRBV7-2 to TRBJ2-3; D unclear. Germline values: CDR1 SGHTA, CDR2 FQGNSA. The CDR3 loop spans 14 amino acids. The germline V and J ends were trimmed by 1 base and 2 bases, with 7 bases remaining between them. This CDR3 reads CASSLVVDTDTQYF. CDR3 coding DNA: TGTGCCAGCAGCTTAGTGGTAGACACAGATACGCAGTATTTT.

This rearrangement joins TRBV10-3 to TRBJ1-3, with D unresolved. Deletions cut 0 bases from V and 1 base from J, with 4 bases between. Germline V gene sequence: CDR1 ENHRY, CDR2 SYGVKD. The length of the CDR3 is 14 residues. This CDR3 is CAISESESGNTIYF. CDR3 DNA sequence: TGTGCCATCAGTGAGTCAGAGTCTGGAAACACCATATATTTT.

The CDR3 loop reads CASTADSSTDTQYF. The CDR3 DNA follows: TGTGCCAGTACTGCGGACAGTAGCACAGATACGCAGTATTTT. V gene TRBV19 combines with J gene TRBJ2-3; D perhaps matches TRBD1 (6 bases). Per germline, CDR1 LNHDA and CDR2 SQIVND (reference sequence). The V gene lost 7 bases and the J gene lost 0 bases, with 11 bases spanning the gap. The CDR3 spans 14 residues.

This clone appeared a single time. The chain joins TRBV7-2 to TRBJ1-5; unclear D gene. V was trimmed by 3 bases and J by 1 base, leaving 4 bases between them. CDR1 is SGHTA, CDR2 FQGNSA, per germline. This CDR3 is built from 13 residues. This CDR3 reads CASSFGSNQPQHF. The DNA of the CDR3 is TGTGCCAGCAGCTTCGGCAGCAATCAGCCCCAGCATTTT.

The chain carries TRBV11-2 and TRBJ2-3; no clear D. This CDR3 has 15 residues. Germline V gives CDR1 SGHAT, CDR2 FQNNGV. The V end lost 5 bases, the J end lost 2 bases, and 14 bases lay between the germline ends. The CDR3 loop reads CASSAPGRPTDTQYF. The CDR3 bases are TGTGCCAGCAGCGCACCCGGCAGACCCACAGATACGCAGTATTTT.

This clone was counted a few times. V and J are TRBV5-1 and TRBJ1-2, with D possibly TRBD1 on 6 matching bases. Germline V gene sequence: CDR1 SGHRS, CDR2 YFSETQ. CDR3 length: 14 amino acids. V lost 5 bases to trimming and J lost 4 bases, with 15 bases between them. Here the CDR3 DNA reads TGCGCCAGCAGGCCACTACAGGGCTTCTATGGCTACACCTTC. This codes for CASRPLQGFYGYTF.

This chain links TRBV6-5 with TRBJ2-2; D is unclear. V was trimmed by 6 bases and J by 7 bases, leaving 12 bases between them. Germline V gene data show CDR1 as MNHEY and CDR2 as SVGAGI. The CDR3 length is 13 residues. CDR3 region: CASSVTQVGELFF. CDR3 DNA sequence: TGTGCCAGCAGCGTTACCCAGGTCGGGGAGCTGTTTTTT.

The CDR3 coding sequence is TGTGCCAGCAGTGAAGGCCGGACGGGGGGCCGCACAGATACGCAGTATTTT. This gives the protein CASSEGRTGGRTDTQYF. The V call is TRBV2, the J call TRBJ2-3; the D gene is possibly TRBD2 (7 bases). The germline V gene encodes CDR1 SNHLY and CDR2 FYNNEI. V lost 1 base to trimming and J lost 1 base, with 15 bases between them. The CDR3 consists of 17 residues.

The rearrangement joins TRBV2 to TRBJ2-5; D is ambiguous. CDR3 length equals 12 residues. In germline, CDR1 is SNHLY, CDR2 FYNNEI. V gave up 6 bases and J gave up 4 bases, with 9 bases separating them. The CDR3 DNA sequence: TGTGCCAGCAGAAGGGATCGAGAGACCCAGTACTTC. Translated, it gives CASRRDRETQYF.

The chain has TRBV7-3 and TRBJ2-1, with 12 bases lining up with TRBD2. V lost 2 bases and J lost 9; bases outside the gene matches: 8. The CDR3 has 16 amino acids. CDR1 and CDR2 (germline): SGHTA, FQGTGA. In DNA form, the CDR3 reads TGTGCCAGCAGCTTACGCGCTAGCGGGGGGGCAGGTGAGCAGTTCTTC. Translated: CASSLRASGGAGEQFF. Filled out from reference TRBV7-3 and TRBJ2-1, the complete variable domain reads GAGVSQTPSNKVTEKGKYVELRCDPISGHTALYWYRQSLGQGPEFLIYFQGTGAADDSGLPNDRFFAVRPEGSVSTLKIQRTERGDSAVYLCASSLRASGGAGEQFFGPGTRLTVL.

The V and J genes are TRBV4-1 and TRBJ2-3; 11 nucleotides align to TRBD2. V shed 0 bases, J shed 3 bases, and the junction held 8 bases outside the gene matches. Germline-derived CDR1 and CDR2 are MGHRA and YSYEKL. This CDR3 is 18 amino acids long. The CDR3, as DNA: TGCGCCAGCAGCCAAGAAGACCGACTAGCGGGGTCTACAGATACGCAGTATTTT. Amino acid sequence: CASSQEDRLAGSTDTQYF.